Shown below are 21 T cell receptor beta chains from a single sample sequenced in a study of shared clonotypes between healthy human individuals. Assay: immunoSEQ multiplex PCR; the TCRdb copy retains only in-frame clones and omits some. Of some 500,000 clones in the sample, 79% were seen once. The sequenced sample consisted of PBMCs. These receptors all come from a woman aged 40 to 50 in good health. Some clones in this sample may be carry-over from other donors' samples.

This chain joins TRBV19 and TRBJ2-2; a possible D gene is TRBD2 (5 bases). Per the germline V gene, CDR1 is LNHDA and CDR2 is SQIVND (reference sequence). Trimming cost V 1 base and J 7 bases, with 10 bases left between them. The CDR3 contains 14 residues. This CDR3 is CASSIGRGSGELFF. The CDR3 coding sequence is TGTGCCAGTAGTATAGGGAGAGGGAGCGGGGAGCTGTTTTTT.

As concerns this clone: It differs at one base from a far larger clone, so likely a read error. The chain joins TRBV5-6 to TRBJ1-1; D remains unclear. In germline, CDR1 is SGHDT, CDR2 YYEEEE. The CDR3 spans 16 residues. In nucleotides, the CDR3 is TGTGCCAACAGCTTGTCGACAAGCCGGTGGAACACTGAAGCTTTCTTT. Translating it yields CANSLSTSRWNTEAFF. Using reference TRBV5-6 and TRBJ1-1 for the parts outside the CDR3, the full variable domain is DAGVTQSPTHLIKTRGQQVTLRCSPKSGHDTVSWYQQALGQGPQFIFQYYEEEERQRGNFPDRFSGHQFPNYSSELNVNALLLGDSALYLCANSLSTSRWNTEAFFGQGTRLTVV.

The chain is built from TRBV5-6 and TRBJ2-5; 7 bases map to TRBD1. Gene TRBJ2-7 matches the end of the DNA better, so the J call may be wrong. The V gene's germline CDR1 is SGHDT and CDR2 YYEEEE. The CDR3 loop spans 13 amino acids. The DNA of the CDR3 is TGTGCCAGTACTGACAGGGTGACTTACGAGCAGTACTTC. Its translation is CASTDRVTYEQYF.

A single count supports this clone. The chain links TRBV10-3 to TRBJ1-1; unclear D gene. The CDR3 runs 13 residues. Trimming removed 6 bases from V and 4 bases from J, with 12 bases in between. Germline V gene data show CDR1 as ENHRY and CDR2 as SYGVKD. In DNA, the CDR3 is TGTGCCATCAGCGACGTCGAAGGCACTGAAGCTTTCTTT. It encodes CAISDVEGTEAFF.

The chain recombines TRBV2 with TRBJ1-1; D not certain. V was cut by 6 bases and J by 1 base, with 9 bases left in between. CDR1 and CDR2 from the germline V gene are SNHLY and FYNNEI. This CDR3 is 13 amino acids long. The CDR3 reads CASSVLGNTEAFF. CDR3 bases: TGTGCCAGCAGCGTCCTAGGGAACACTGAAGCTTTCTTT.

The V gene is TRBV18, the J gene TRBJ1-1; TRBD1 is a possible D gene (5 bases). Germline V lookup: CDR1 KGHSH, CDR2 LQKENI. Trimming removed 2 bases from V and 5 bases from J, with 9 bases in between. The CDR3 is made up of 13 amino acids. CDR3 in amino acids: CASSPSGWTEAFF. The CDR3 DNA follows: TGTGCCAGCTCACCATCAGGGTGGACTGAAGCTTTCTTT.

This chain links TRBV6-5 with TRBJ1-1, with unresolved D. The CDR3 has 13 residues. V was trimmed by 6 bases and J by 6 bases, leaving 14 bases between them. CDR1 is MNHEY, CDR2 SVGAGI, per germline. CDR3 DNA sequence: TGTGCCAGCAGCCCTCTAAGGCGGGCTGAAGCTTTCTTT. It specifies CASSPLRRAEAFF.

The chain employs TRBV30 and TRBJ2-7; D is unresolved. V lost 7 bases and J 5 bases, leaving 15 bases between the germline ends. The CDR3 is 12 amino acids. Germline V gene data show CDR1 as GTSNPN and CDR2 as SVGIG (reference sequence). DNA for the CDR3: TGTGCCTCCCCCGGGCCTTTAAACGAGCAGTACTTC. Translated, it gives CASPGPLNEQYF.

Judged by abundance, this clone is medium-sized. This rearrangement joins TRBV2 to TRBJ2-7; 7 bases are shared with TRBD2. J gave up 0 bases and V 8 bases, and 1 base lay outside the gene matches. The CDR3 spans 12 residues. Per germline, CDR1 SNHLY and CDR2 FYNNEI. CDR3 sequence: CASQRGSYEQYF. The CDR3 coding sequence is TGTGCCAGCCAGCGGGGCTCCTACGAGCAGTACTTC.

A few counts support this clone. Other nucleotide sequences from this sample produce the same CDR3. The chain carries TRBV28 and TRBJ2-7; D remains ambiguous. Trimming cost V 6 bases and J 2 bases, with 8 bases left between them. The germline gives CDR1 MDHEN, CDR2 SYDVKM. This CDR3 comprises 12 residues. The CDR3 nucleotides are TGTGCCAGCAGCCATCCACCCTACGAGCAGTACTTC. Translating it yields CASSHPPYEQYF. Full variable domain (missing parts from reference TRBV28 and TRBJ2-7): DVKVTQSSRYLVKRTGEKVFLECVQDMDHENMFWYRQDPGLGLRLIYFSYDVKMKEKGDIPEGYSVSREKKERFSLILESASTNQTSMYLCASSHPPYEQYFGPGTRLTVT.

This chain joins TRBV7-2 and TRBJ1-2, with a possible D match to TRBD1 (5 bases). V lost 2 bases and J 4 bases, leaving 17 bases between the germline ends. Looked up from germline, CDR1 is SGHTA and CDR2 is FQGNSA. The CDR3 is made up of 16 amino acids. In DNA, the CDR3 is TGTGCCAGCAGCTTAAGAACCGGGACGGAGAGCTATGGCTACACCTTC. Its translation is CASSLRTGTESYGYTF.

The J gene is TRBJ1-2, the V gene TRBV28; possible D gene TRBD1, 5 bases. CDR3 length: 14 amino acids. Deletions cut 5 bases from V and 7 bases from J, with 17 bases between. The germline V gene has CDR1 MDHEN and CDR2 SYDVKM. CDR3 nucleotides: TGTGCCAGCAGTAGATTCGGGGGAACTAGTGGCTACACCTTC. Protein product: CASSRFGGTSGYTF.

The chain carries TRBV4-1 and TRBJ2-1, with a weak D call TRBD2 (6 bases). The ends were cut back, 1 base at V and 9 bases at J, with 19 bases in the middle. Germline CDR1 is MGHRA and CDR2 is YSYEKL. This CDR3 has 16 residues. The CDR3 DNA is TGCGCCAGCAGCCAAGCGGGCAGGTCAGTCGGGGGTGAGCAGTTCTTC. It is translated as CASSQAGRSVGGEQFF.

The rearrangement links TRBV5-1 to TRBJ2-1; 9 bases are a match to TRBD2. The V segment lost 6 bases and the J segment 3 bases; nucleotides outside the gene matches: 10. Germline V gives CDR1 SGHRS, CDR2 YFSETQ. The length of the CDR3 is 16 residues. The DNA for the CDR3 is TGCGCCAGCAATGTCGAAGCGGGAGGCTTCTACAATGAGCAGTTCTTC. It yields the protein CASNVEAGGFYNEQFF.

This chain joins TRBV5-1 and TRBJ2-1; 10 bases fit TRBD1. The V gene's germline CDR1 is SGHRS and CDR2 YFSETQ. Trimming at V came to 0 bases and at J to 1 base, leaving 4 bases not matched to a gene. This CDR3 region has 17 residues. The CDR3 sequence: CASSLAGDRGSYNEQFF. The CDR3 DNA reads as TGCGCCAGCAGCTTGGCGGGGGACAGGGGTTCCTACAATGAGCAGTTCTTC.

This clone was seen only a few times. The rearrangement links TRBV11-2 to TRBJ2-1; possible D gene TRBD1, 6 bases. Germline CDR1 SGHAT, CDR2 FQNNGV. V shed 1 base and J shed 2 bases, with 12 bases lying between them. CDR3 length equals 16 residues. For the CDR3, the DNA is TGTGCCAGCAGCTTAGTAGGACAGACAGCCTACAATGAGCAGTTCTTC. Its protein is CASSLVGQTAYNEQFF.

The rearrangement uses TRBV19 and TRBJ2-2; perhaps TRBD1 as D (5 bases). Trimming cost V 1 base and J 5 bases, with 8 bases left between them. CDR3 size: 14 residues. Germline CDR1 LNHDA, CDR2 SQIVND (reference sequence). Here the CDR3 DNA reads TGTGCCAGTAGTATAGGAAGGGGAACCGGGGAGCTGTTTTTT. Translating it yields CASSIGRGTGELFF.

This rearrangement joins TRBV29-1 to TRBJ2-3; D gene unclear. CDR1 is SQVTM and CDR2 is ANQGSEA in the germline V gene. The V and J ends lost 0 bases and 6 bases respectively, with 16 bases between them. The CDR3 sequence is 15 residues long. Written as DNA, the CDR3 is TGCAGCGTTGAAGATCCTGGACGGGCTTGGGATACGCAGTATTTT. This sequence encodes CSVEDPGRAWDTQYF.

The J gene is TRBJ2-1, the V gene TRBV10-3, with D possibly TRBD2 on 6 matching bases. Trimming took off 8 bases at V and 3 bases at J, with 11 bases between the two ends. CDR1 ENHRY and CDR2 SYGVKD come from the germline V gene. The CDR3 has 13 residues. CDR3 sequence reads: CAISGSDYNEQFF. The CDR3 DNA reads TGTGCCATCTCCGGGAGCGACTACAATGAGCAGTTCTTC.

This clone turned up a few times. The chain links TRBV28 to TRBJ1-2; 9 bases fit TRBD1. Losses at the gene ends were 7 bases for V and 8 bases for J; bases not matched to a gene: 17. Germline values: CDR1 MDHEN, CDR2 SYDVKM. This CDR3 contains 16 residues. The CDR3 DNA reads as TGTGCCAGCAACGTCGGACAGGGGAGGGGTTTTGCCGGCTACACCTTC. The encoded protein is CASNVGQGRGFAGYTF.

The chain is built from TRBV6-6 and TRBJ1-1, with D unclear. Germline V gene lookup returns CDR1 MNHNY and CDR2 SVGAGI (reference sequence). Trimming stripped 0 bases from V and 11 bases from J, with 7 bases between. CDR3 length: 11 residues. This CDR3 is CASSYSVGAFF. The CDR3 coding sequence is TGTGCCAGCAGTTACTCGGTCGGTGCTTTCTTT.